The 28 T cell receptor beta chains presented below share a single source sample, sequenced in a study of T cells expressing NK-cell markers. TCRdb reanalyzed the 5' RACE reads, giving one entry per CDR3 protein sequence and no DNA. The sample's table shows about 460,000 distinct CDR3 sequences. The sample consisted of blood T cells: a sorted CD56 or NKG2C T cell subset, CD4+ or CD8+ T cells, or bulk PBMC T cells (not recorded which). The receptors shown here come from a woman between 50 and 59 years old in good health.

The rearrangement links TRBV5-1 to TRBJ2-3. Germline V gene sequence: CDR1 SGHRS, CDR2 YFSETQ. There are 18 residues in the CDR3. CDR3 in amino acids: CASRNALKGIVVVDTQYF.

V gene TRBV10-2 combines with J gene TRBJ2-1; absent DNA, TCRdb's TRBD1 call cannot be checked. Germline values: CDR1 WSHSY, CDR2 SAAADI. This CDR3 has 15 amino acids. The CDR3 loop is CASSAQGTVPNEQFF.

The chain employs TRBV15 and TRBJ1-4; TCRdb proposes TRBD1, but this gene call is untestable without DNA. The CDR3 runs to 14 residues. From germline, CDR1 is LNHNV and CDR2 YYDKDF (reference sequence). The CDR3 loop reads CATTYEDRGEKLFF.

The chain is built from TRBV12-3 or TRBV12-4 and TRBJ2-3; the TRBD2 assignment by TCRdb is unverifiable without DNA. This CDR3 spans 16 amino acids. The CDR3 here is CASSPSAGALSDTQYF.

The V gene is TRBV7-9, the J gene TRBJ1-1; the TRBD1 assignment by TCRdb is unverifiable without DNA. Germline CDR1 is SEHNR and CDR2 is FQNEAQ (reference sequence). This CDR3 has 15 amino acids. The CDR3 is CASSLRTGSGTEAFF.

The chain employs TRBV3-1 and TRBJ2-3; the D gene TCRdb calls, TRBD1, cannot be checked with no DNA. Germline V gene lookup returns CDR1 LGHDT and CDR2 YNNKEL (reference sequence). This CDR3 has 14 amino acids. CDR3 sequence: CASSQDGGRDTQYF.

The CDR3 region is CASSSTGGIRNTGELFF. The gene calls are TRBV5-1 and TRBJ2-2; no DNA is available, so the TRBD1 call from TCRdb remains unchecked. Germline loops: CDR1 SGHRS, CDR2 YFSETQ. The CDR3 consists of 17 residues.

CDR3 sequence reads: CASRSLAGGLGGELFF. The rearrangement joins TRBV6-1 to TRBJ2-2; the D call of TRBD2 rests on TCRdb alone, since no DNA is present to check it. Looked up from germline, CDR1 is MNHNS and CDR2 is SASEGT. The CDR3 length is 16 residues.

The CDR3 protein is CSARDRGYTGELFF. The rearrangement uses TRBV20-1 and TRBJ2-2. The V gene's germline CDR1 is DFQATT and CDR2 SNEGSKA (reference sequence). The CDR3 runs to 14 residues.

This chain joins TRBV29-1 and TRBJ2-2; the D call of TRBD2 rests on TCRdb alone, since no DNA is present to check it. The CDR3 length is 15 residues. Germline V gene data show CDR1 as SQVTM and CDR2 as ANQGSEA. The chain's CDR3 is CRVYGGRADSGELFF.

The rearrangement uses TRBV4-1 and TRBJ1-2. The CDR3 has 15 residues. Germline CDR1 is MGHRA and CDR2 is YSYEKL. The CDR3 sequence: CASREVGDSNYGYTF.

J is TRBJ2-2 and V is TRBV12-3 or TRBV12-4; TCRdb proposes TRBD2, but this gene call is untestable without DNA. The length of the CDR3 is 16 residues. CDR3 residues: CASPGGSGANTGELFF.

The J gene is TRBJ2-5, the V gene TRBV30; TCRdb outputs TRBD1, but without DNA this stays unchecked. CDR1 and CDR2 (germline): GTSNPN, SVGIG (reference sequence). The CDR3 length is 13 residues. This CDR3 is CAWQQGFQETQYF.

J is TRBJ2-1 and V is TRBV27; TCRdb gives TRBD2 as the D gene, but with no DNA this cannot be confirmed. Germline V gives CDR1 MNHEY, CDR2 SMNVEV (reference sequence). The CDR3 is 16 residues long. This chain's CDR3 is CASRRLAGGLIDEQFF.

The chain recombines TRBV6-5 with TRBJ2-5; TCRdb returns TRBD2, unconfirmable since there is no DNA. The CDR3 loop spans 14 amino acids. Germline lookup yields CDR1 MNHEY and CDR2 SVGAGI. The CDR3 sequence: CASRSRTAQETQYF.

CDR3 in amino acids: CASSYSGIAEAFF. The J gene is TRBJ1-1, the V gene TRBV6-5. Germline V CDR1 and CDR2: MNHEY, SVGAGI. This CDR3 has 13 residues.

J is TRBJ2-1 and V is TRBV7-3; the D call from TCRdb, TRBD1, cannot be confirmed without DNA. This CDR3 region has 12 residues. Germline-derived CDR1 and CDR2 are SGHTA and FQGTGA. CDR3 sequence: CASGIGGGEQFF.

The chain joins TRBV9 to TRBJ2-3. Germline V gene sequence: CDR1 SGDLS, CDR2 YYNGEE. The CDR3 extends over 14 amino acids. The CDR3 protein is CASSPRWSTDTQYF.

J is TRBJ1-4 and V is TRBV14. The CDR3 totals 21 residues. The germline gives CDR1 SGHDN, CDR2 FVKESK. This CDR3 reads CASRLKKPVGPISATNEKLFF. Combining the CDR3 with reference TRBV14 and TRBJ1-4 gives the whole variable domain EAGVTQFPSHSVIEKGQTVTLRCDPISGHDNLYWYRRVMGKEIKFLLHFVKESKQDESGMPNNRFLAERTGGTYSTLKVQPAELEDSGVYFCASRLKKPVGPISATNEKLFFGSGTQLSVL.

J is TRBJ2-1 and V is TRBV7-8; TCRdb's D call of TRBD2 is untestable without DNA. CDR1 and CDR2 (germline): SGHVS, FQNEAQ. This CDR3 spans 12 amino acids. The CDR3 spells CASSFMGGEQFF.

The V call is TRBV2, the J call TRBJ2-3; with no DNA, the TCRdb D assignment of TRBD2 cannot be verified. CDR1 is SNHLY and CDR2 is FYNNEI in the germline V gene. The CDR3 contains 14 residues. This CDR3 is CASREITSTDTQYF.

CDR3 sequence reads: CASSLDRGVNEQYF. V gene TRBV5-1 combines with J gene TRBJ2-7; TCRdb gives TRBD1 as the D gene, but with no DNA this cannot be confirmed. The CDR3 consists of 14 residues. Germline-derived CDR1 and CDR2 are SGHRS and YFSETQ.

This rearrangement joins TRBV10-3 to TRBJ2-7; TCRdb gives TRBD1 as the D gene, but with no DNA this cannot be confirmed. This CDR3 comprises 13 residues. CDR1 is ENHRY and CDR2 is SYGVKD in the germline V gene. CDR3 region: CATTGTGGPEQYF.

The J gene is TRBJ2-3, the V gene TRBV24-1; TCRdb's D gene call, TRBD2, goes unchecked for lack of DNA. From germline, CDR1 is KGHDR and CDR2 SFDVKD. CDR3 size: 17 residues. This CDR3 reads CATSDSQAGSSTDTQYF.

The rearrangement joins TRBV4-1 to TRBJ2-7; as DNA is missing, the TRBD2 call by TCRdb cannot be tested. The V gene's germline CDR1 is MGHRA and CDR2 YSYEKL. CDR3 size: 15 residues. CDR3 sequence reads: CASSQVGRRPYEQYF.

CDR3 sequence: CASSSLAGGYTDTQYF. The chain uses TRBV7-2 and TRBJ2-3; TCRdb indicates TRBD2, and absent DNA this call remains unverified. This CDR3 has 16 amino acids. The germline V gene has CDR1 SGHTA and CDR2 FQGNSA.

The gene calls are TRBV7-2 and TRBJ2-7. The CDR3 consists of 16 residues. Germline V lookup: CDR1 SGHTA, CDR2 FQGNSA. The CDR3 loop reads CASSLGLIGSSYEQYF.

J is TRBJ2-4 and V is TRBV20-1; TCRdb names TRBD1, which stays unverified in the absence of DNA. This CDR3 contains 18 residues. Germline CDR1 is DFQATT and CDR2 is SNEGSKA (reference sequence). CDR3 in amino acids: CSAKDRGIGYGDKNIQYF.